The 5 T cell receptor beta chains below were found in one sample sequenced in a study of human T cells and chemical hapten exposure. TCRdb reanalysed the RACE reads using MiXCR and keeps one entry per CDR3 protein. The sample has roughly 260,000 distinct CDR3 sequences, about 8.1% seen once. Time point of the sample: pre-sensitization, week 0. As to treatment: therapeutic diphenylcyclopropenone sensitization with weekly scalp DPC. The sequenced sample was whole blood, obtained in connection with sensitization to the hapten diphenylcyclopropenone (DPC). Receptors originate from a woman in her 40s with alopecia areata. Some clones in this sample may be carry-over from other donors' samples.

This chain joins TRBV5-1 and TRBJ2-2, with D unclear. The length of the CDR3 is 14 residues. The V and J ends lost 4 bases and 6 bases respectively, with 13 bases between them. Germline loops: CDR1 SGHRS, CDR2 YFSETQ. The CDR3 region is CASSPVPVPGELFF. The CDR3 DNA reads TGCGCCAGCAGCCCGGTACCGGTTCCCGGGGAGCTGTTTTTT. The full variable domain, rest sourced from reference TRBV5-1 and TRBJ2-2, is KAGVTQTPRYLIKTRGQQVTLSCSPISGHRSVSWYQQTPGQGLQFLFEYFSETQRNKGNFPGRFSGRQFSNSRSEMNVSTLELGDSALYLCASSPVPVPGELFFGEGSRLTVL.

The CDR3 here is CASSPNSQGATDTQYF. Written as DNA, the CDR3 is TGCGCCAGCAGCCCAAACAGCCAGGGAGCCACAGATACGCAGTATTTT. The genes are TRBV4-3 and TRBJ2-3; D is tentatively TRBD1 or TRBD2 (5 bases each). There are 16 residues in the CDR3. Germline V gives CDR1 LGHNA, CDR2 YSLEER. The ends were cut back, 4 bases at V and 2 bases at J, with 16 bases in the middle.

This clonotype turned up a few times. The genes are TRBV24-1 and TRBJ2-5; D may match TRBD1 or TRBD2 (5 bases each). The V end lost 2 bases, the J end lost 5 bases, and 8 bases lay between the germline ends. The V gene's germline CDR1 is KGHDR and CDR2 SFDVKD. The CDR3 spans 13 residues. CDR3 DNA: TGTGCCACCAGTGATTGGGACGACGAGACCCAGTACTTC. Amino acid sequence: CATSDWDDETQYF.

This clonotype appeared a few times. V usage is TRBV27 and J usage is TRBJ1-6; the D is unclear. This CDR3 is 13 amino acids long. Germline assignment: CDR1 MNHEY and CDR2 SMNVEV (reference sequence). V shed 0 bases and J shed 9 bases, with 6 bases lying between them. The CDR3 is CASSLSVGSPLHF. The CDR3 DNA reads TGTGCCAGCAGTTTATCGGTCGGTTCACCCCTCCACTTT.

At least ten counts were recorded for this clonotype. The chain couples TRBV3-1 to TRBJ2-7; D is uncertain. The CDR3 spans 13 residues. Germline V gives CDR1 LGHDT, CDR2 YNNKEL (reference sequence). Trimming shortened V by 5 bases and J by 2 bases, and 10 bases separated the two germline ends. The CDR3 nucleotides read TGTGCCAGCAGCTCCAGGAGAACCTACGAGCAGTACTTC. As protein: CASSSRRTYEQYF.